The T cell receptor beta chain under discussion was sequenced for a study of control samples from healthy donors and cancer patients. The assay was immunoSEQ multiplex PCR, and TCRdb's table has in-frame clones only and misses some. Of about 120,000 clones in the sample, roughly 88% were seen once. The CDR3 extends over 11 amino acids. Germline V gives CDR1 SGHAT, CDR2 FQNNGV. As concerns this clone: A junction boundary mismatches the germline segment, possibly from a read error.

This sequence joins TRBV11-2 and TRBJ2-7, with D maybe TRBD1 (6 bases). Sequenced material: blood. The sequence derives from a man aged 35 to 55 in good health. This CDR3 is CASSAKDSRHF. CDR3 nucleotide sequence: TGTGCCAGCAGCGCCAAGGACAGTCGACACTTC.